Reported below is one TCR beta chain. This sample stems from a study of blood T cell repertoires in COVID-19. Study-wide context: PBMCs, B-cell-depleted T cells, or T cells provided the cDNA or gDNA that made up the material.

Profiled with immunoSEQ multiplex PCR; TCRdb holds only in-frame clones, not every one. The data show around 250,000 clones, around 86% seen once. The CDR3 is made up of 11 amino acids. Germline V gives CDR1 LGHDT, CDR2 YNNKEL (reference sequence). V shed 4 bases and J shed 7 bases, with 7 bases lying between them. This clonotype was sampled from a man aged 80 or over with acute or convalescent COVID-19. The chain employs TRBV3-1 (or the pseudogene TRBV3-2) and TRBJ1-1; D might be TRBD1 (5 bases). Sequenced: peripheral blood. The CDR3 nucleotides read TGTGCCAGCAGCCTGGGGCGTGAAGCTTTCTTT. Its translation: CASSLGREAFF.